This TCR beta chain appears in the sequencing data of a study of blood T cell repertoires in COVID-19. Trimming took 3 bases from V and 2 from J; bases not matched to a gene: 4. Germline CDR1 reads GTSNPN; CDR2 reads SVGIG (reference sequence). The CDR3 contains 15 residues. Sequencing used immunoSEQ multiplex PCR; TCRdb keeps in-frame clones, though not all of them. The data hold 300,000 to 400,000 clones, with about nine tenths observed a single time. The receptor was isolated from a woman aged 30 to 39 with COVID-19, enrolled during active disease. This sequence joins TRBV30 and TRBJ2-3, with 11 bases identical to TRBD2. Sequencing was done on a sample of peripheral blood. The CDR3 DNA reads TGTGCCTGGAGAAGACTAGCGGGACTCACAGATACGCAGTATTTT. The encoded protein is CAWRRLAGLTDTQYF.